This is a list of T cell receptor beta chains from one sample in a study of OX40 agonist ivuxolimab in advanced cancers. Using immunoSEQ multiplex PCR, the repertoire was profiled, and TCRdb retains in-frame clones only, with some absent. The sample gives 75,000 to 80,000 clones, approximately 81% of which show up once; 3.5% to 6% is in the top ten. Sequences were derived from CD4+ or CD8+ T cells sorted from blood, sampled in a trial of the OX40 agonist ivuxolimab. The receptors shown here come from an adult with an advanced solid tumor such as melanoma, head and neck, liver or kidney cancer. CDR3s include the opening cysteine and the closing phenylalanine or tryptophan. A D gene is named only where the DNA matches it firmly. Expanded clones get a size class; other rows say once, few or many, or leave the size out.

J,size,V,D,CDR3,DNA
TRBJ1-1,NA,TRBV7-3,NA,CASSSGGGTEAFF,TGTGCCAGCAGCTCCGGTGGGGGCACTGAAGCTTTCTTT
TRBJ1-5,few,TRBV7-2,NA,CASSRGFYSNQPQHF,TGTGCCAGCAGCCGCGGGTTCTATAGCAATCAGCCCCAGCATTTT
TRBJ2-3,NA,TRBV5-4,TRBD2,CASSPSGSQADTQYF,TGTGCCAGCAGCCCAAGCGGGAGTCAAGCAGATACGCAGTATTTT
TRBJ2-1,NA,TRBV6-6,NA,CASRSQIGGAYNEQFF,TGTGCCAGCAGATCACAGATCGGAGGTGCCTACAATGAGCAGTTCTTC
TRBJ1-2,NA,TRBV5-4,NA,CASSQDSTNYGYTF,TGTGCCAGCAGCCAGGACAGCACTAACTATGGCTACACCTTC
TRBJ2-5,NA,TRBV18,NA,CASSRDIQETQYF,TGTGCCAGCTCACGAGACATTCAAGAGACCCAGTACTTC
TRBJ2-7,NA,TRBV5-1,NA,CASSLVPGTYEQYF,TGCGCCAGCAGCTTGGTTCCAGGGACCTACGAGCAGTACTTC
TRBJ2-1,NA,TRBV11-3,TRBD1,CASSSNRDRGYNEQFF,TGTGCCAGCAGCTCAAACCGGGACAGGGGATACAATGAGCAGTTCTTC
TRBJ2-7,once,TRBV7-8,NA,CASSSHVGEQYF,TGTGCCAGCAGCTCCCATGTCGGAGAGCAGTACTTC
TRBJ2-3,NA,TRBV9,NA,CASSGRGRDTQYF,TGTGCCAGCAGCGGGCGAGGGAGAGATACGCAGTATTTT
TRBJ2-7,NA,TRBV19,NA,CASSIYPSGVISYEQYF,TGTGCCAGTAGTATATATCCTTCCGGGGTCATATCCTACGAGCAGTACTTC
TRBJ1-3,NA,TRBV19,TRBD1,CASTDRANSGNTIYF,TGTGCCAGTACGGACAGGGCTAACTCTGGAAACACCATATATTTT
TRBJ1-1,NA,TRBV7-2,NA,CASSFLQTTEAFF,TGTGCCAGCAGCTTTTTACAAACCACTGAAGCTTTCTTT
TRBJ2-1,NA,TRBV9,NA,CASSVNRGLMTLHEQFF,TGTGCCAGCAGCGTGAATCGAGGACTAATGACCCTCCATGAGCAGTTCTTC
TRBJ2-6,few,TRBV19,NA,CASCSLSGANVLTF,TGTGCCAGTTGTTCGCTCTCTGGGGCCAACGTCCTGACTTTC
TRBJ1-4,few,TRBV19,NA,CASSFSGTNEKLFF,TGTGCCAGTAGTTTTTCCGGAACTAATGAAAAACTGTTTTTT
TRBJ2-1,NA,TRBV18,TRBD1,CASSTPVRGSDEQFF,TGTGCCAGCTCCACGCCAGTCAGGGGGAGCGATGAGCAGTTCTTC
TRBJ1-4,NA,TRBV5-1,TRBD1,CASSADRVLVDEKLFF,TGCGCCAGCAGCGCCGACAGGGTTCTCGTGGATGAAAAACTGTTTTTT
TRBJ1-1,NA,TRBV9,TRBD1,CASSRQGQGADTEAFF,TGTGCCAGCAGCAGACAGGGACAGGGGGCTGATACTGAAGCTTTCTTT
TRBJ2-7,NA,TRBV4-2,TRBD2,CASSQAGLHYEQYF,TGTGCCAGCAGCCAAGCGGGACTACACTACGAGCAGTACTTC
TRBJ2-1,NA,TRBV4-2,TRBD2,CASSQESRLGGLSYNEQFF,TGTGCCAGCAGCCAAGAGTCCCGGTTGGGAGGGCTCTCCTACAATGAGCAGTTCTTC
TRBJ2-7,NA,TRBV5-1,NA,CASSLGGRYEQYF,TGCGCCAGCAGCTTGGGGGGGCGCTACGAGCAGTACTTC
TRBJ1-2,NA,TRBV19,NA,CASSIRGSGGYTF,TGTGCCAGTAGTATACGGGGATCAGGCGGCTACACCTTC
TRBJ2-7,NA,TRBV5-4,TRBD1,CASRSQGKGASNEQYF,TGTGCCAGCAGATCCCAAGGGAAGGGGGCGTCCAACGAGCAGTACTTC
TRBJ1-6,once,TRBV5-4,NA,CASSLWAADSPLHF,TGTGCCAGCAGCTTGTGGGCGGCAGATTCACCCCTCCACTTT
TRBJ1-1,NA,TRBV7-6,NA,CASSLSFGNTEAFF,TGTGCCAGCAGCTTGTCCTTCGGGAACACTGAAGCTTTCTTT
TRBJ2-3,few,TRBV5-1,NA,CASSLGEPTDTQYF,TGCGCCAGCAGCTTGGGCGAGCCCACAGATACGCAGTATTTT
TRBJ1-4,NA,TRBV6-6,NA,CASSLRGEKLFF,TGTGCCAGCAGTTTGAGGGGTGAAAAACTGTTTTTT
TRBJ2-4,once,TRBV4-1,NA,CASSPEEDARDIQYF,TGCGCCAGCAGCCCTGAGGAGGACGCGAGGGACATTCAGTACTTC
TRBJ1-1,NA,TRBV18,NA,CASSPPGIRIATEAFF,TGTGCCAGCTCACCACCTGGAATCAGAATAGCCACTGAAGCTTTCTTT
TRBJ2-1,NA,TRBV13,TRBD2,CASSPTSELHNEQFF,TGTGCCAGCAGCCCGACTAGCGAACTCCACAATGAGCAGTTCTTC
TRBJ1-1,NA,TRBV9,NA,CASSVVPTSNTEAFF,TGTGCCAGCAGCGTAGTGCCCACATCGAACACTGAAGCTTTCTTT
TRBJ2-1,NA,TRBV7-9,NA,CASSRQQGSYNEQFF,TGTGCCAGCAGCCGTCAACAGGGATCCTACAATGAGCAGTTCTTC